Presented here are 14 T cell receptor beta chains from one specimen sequenced in a study of identical twins. TCRdb independently ran MiXCR on the 5' RACE reads; one entry per CDR3 protein. Of about 530,000 distinct CDR3 sequences in the sample, approximately 20% were seen once. The same sample was also used in a study of yellow fever vaccine responses in identical twins.

The sample was CD4+ T cells sorted from blood. Source of these receptors: a woman aged 18-29 years in good health.

This chain links TRBV20-1 with TRBJ2-1, with D maybe TRBD2 (7 bases). The CDR3 totals 14 residues. CDR1 DFQATT and CDR2 SNEGSKA come from the germline V gene (reference sequence). V dropped 3 bases and J dropped 9 bases, with 18 bases sitting between them. The CDR3: CSARGRGPQGEQFF. CDR3 DNA sequence: TGCAGTGCTAGGGGGCGGGGGCCCCAGGGTGAGCAGTTCTTC.

The sample holds a few counts of this clonotype. The chain is built from TRBV29-1 and TRBJ2-3, with a weak D call TRBD1 (6 bases). The V end lost 3 bases, the J end lost 3 bases, and 10 bases lay between the germline ends. The CDR3 runs 13 residues. Germline loops: CDR1 SQVTM, CDR2 ANQGSEA. This chain's CDR3 is CSVDRGGTDTQYF. For the CDR3, the DNA is TGCAGCGTTGACAGGGGTGGAACAGATACGCAGTATTTT.

This clonotype is a singleton in its sample. The chain couples TRBV27 to TRBJ2-7; the match to TRBD2 covers 14 bases. V shed 5 bases and J 0 bases; nucleotides not matched to a gene: 6. The CDR3 has 17 residues. Germline V gene lookup returns CDR1 MNHEY and CDR2 SMNVEV (reference sequence). The CDR3 bases are TGTGCCAGCAGTAAGGGACTAGCGGGGGCCAGCTCCTACGAGCAGTACTTC. It specifies CASSKGLAGASSYEQYF.

V is TRBV9 and J is TRBJ2-3; a possible D gene is TRBD2 (6 bases). Germline V gene lookup returns CDR1 SGDLS and CDR2 YYNGEE. This CDR3 comprises 18 residues. The ends were cut back, 0 bases at V and 2 bases at J, with 19 bases in the middle. The DNA for the CDR3 is TGTGCCAGCAGCGTAGGTGGGGACTTTGGGCAGGACACAGATACGCAGTATTTT. It codes for CASSVGGDFGQDTDTQYF.

This clonotype was picked up a small number of times. The J gene is TRBJ2-3, the V gene TRBV7-2; the match to TRBD2 covers 12 bases. This CDR3 region has 13 residues. Germline CDR1 and CDR2: SGHTA and FQGNSA. Trimming cost V 5 bases and J 14 bases; bases outside gene matches: 8. The CDR3 protein is CASSTRLAGVPYF. DNA for the CDR3: TGTGCCAGCAGCACACGACTAGCGGGAGTTCCGTATTTT.

This clonotype was picked up a small number of times. V is TRBV5-1 and J is TRBJ2-2; the match to TRBD2 covers 8 bases. Germline CDR1 reads SGHRS; CDR2 reads YFSETQ. CDR3 length equals 15 residues. V shed 0 bases and J 5 bases; nucleotides not matched to a gene: 3. The CDR3 protein is CASSLEASGTGELFF. The CDR3, as DNA: TGCGCCAGCAGCTTGGAGGCTAGCGGGACCGGGGAGCTGTTTTTT.

The sample holds one count of this clonotype. The chain uses TRBV12-3 or TRBV12-4 and TRBJ2-1; possible D gene TRBD1, 6 bases. The CDR3 has 14 amino acids. V lost 4 bases and J lost 3, with 10 bases in between. The DNA for the CDR3 is TGTGCCAGCAGTTCGAGGGGGAACTACAATGAGCAGTTCTTC. Its translation: CASSSRGNYNEQFF.

This chain links TRBV6-1 with TRBJ2-1, with D possibly TRBD2 on 5 matching bases. Trimming cost V 8 bases and J 9 bases, with 20 bases left between them. Germline V gene sequence: CDR1 MNHNS, CDR2 SASEGT. The length of the CDR3 is 14 residues. The CDR3 loop reads CASPKVFGVGEQFF. CDR3 in DNA: TGTGCCAGCCCTAAAGTGTTCGGGGTTGGTGAGCAGTTCTTC.

The CDR3: CASSHVIARADSPLHF. In nucleotides, the CDR3 is TGTGCCAGCAGCCACGTAATAGCTAGGGCGGATTCACCCCTCCACTTT. The V gene is TRBV3-1, the J gene TRBJ1-6; D call uncertain. Germline V lookup: CDR1 LGHDT, CDR2 YNNKEL (reference sequence). The CDR3 runs 16 residues. V was pared by 3 bases and J by 8 bases, with 17 bases between.

The gene calls are TRBV3-1 and TRBJ1-1; 7 positions match TRBD1. The CDR3 runs to 14 residues. Germline V gives CDR1 LGHDT, CDR2 YNNKEL (reference sequence). V lost 1 base, J lost 9 bases, and 8 bases stayed unmatched. CDR3 protein: CASSQGSDREKAFF. The CDR3 region has the DNA TGTGCCAGCAGCCAAGGCAGTGACAGGGAGAAAGCTTTCTTT.

This clonotype occurred a few times. The rearrangement uses TRBV10-3 and TRBJ2-2; no clear D. V gave up 7 bases and J gave up 0 bases, with 6 bases separating them. The CDR3 loop spans 13 amino acids. Germline values: CDR1 ENHRY, CDR2 SYGVKD. Here the CDR3 reads CAITGPNTGELFF. In nucleotides, the CDR3 is TGTGCCATCACTGGACCGAACACCGGGGAGCTGTTTTTT.

This clonotype turned up a few times. The rearrangement joins TRBV10-3 to TRBJ1-1; 11 positions agree with TRBD1. J lost 3 bases, V lost 2 bases, and 5 bases had no gene match. This CDR3 spans 16 amino acids. Germline CDR1 reads ENHRY; CDR2 reads SYGVKD. The CDR3 coding sequence is TGTGCCATCAGTGAGAAGAAGGGACAGGGGGACACTGAAGCTTTCTTT. This codes for CAISEKKGQGDTEAFF.

This clonotype was recorded a few times. The chain uses TRBV2 and TRBJ2-7; D is uncertain. V shed 4 bases and J shed 4 bases, with 8 bases lying between them. The germline gives CDR1 SNHLY, CDR2 FYNNEI. The CDR3 extends over 12 amino acids. CDR3 bases: TGTGCCAGCAGTGGCATCGGATACGAGCAGTACGTC. Residues: CASSGIGYEQYV.

This clonotype was observed a few times. The chain links TRBV11-2 to TRBJ2-3, with 12 positions matching TRBD2. Trimming took 1 base from V and 8 from J; bases not matched to a gene: 10. CDR1 SGHAT and CDR2 FQNNGV come from the germline V gene. The CDR3 extends over 17 amino acids. The CDR3 sequence: CASSLGMGLAGDVTQYF. CDR3 coding DNA: TGTGCCAGCAGCTTAGGAATGGGACTAGCGGGTGACGTTACGCAGTATTTT. Full variable domain (remainder filled in from reference TRBV11-2 and TRBJ2-3): EAGVAQSPRYKIIEKRQSVAFWCNPISGHATLYWYQQILGQGPKLLIQFQNNGVVDDSQLPKDRFSAERLKGVDSTLKIQPAKLEDSAVYLCASSLGMGLAGDVTQYFGPGTRLTVL.